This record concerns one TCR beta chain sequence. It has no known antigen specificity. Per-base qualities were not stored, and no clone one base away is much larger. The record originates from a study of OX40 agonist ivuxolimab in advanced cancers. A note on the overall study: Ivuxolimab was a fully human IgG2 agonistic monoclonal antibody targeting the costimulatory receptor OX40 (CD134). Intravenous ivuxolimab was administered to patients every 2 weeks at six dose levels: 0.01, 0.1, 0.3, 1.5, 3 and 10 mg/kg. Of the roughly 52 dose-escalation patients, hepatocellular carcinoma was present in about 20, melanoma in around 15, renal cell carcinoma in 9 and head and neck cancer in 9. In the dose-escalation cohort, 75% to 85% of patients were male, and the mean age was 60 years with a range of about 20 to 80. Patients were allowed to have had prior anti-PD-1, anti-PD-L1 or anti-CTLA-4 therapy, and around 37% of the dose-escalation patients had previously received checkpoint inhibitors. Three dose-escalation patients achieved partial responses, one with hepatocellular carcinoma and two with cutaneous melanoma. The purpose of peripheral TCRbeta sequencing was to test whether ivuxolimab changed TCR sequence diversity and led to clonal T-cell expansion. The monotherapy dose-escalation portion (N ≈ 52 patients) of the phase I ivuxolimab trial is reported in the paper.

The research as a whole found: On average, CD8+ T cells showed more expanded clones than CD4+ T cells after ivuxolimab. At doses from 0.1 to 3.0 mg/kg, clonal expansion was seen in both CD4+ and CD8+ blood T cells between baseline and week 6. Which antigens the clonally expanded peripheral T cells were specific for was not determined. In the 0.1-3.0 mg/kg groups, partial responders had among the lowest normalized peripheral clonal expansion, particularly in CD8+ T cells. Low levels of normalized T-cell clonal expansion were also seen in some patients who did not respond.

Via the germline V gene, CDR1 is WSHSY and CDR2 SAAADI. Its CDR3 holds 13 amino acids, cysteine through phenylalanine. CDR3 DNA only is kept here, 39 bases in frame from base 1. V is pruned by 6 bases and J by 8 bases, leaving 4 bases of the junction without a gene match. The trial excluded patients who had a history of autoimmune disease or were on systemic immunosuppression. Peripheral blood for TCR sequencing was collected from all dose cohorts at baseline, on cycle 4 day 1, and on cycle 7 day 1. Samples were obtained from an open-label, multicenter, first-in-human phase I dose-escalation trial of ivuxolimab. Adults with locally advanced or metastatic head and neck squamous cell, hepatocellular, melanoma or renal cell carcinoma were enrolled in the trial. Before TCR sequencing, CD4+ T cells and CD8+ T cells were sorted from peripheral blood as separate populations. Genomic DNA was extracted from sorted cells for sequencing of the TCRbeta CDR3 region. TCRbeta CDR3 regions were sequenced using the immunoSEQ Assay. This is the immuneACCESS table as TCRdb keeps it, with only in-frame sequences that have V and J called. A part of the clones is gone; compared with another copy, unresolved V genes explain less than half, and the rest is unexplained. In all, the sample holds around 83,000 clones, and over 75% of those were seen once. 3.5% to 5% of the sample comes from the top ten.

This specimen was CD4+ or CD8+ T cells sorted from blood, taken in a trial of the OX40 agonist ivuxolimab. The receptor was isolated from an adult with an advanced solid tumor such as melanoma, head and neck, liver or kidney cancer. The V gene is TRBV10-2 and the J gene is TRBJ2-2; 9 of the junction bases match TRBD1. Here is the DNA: TGCGCCAGCAGGGGACAGGGTCCTGGGGAGCTGTTTTTT. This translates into CASRGQGPGELFF.